The 21 T cell receptor beta chains below come from one sample, sequenced in a study of cytomegalovirus exposure and HLA in healthy donors (dated by TCRdb to 2016 to 2017). The receptor library was made with the immunoSEQ multiplex PCR assay. The multiplex PCR relied on a mix of 60 forward primers for TCR Vbeta segments and 13 reverse primers for TCR Jbeta segments. The immuneACCESS repertoire file appears here via TCRdb, limited to in-frame rearrangements. These files lack a portion of the clones; in checked studies, under half of the deficit traces to unresolved V genes, and the cause of the others is not known. The sample records under 130,000 clones, less than 85% of which are singletons. Of the sample, around 8.5% falls within the top ten clones. Source material: PBMCs. These receptors came from a man aged 40-50 years in good health and CMV-seropositive.

This chain uses TRBV2 with TRBJ2-7; unclear D gene. Trimming took off 3 bases at V and 6 bases at J, with 9 bases between the two ends. Germline CDR1 reads SNHLY; CDR2 reads FYNNEI. The CDR3 length is 12 residues. CDR3 region: CASSDHVGEQYF. The CDR3 nucleotides are TGTGCCAGCAGTGATCATGTCGGCGAGCAGTACTTC.

In nucleotides, the CDR3 is TGTGCCTCCCTAAGAAGGGGGCTGGAGACTGAAGCTTTCTTT. Protein product: CASLRRGLETEAFF. The chain employs TRBV30 and TRBJ1-1; 7 nucleotides align to TRBD1. Trimming removed 7 bases from V and 5 bases from J; junction bases left unmatched: 13. Germline CDR1 GTSNPN, CDR2 SVGIG (reference sequence). The length of the CDR3 is 14 residues.

The J gene is TRBJ2-5, the V gene TRBV9; 11 nucleotides align to TRBD2. This CDR3 comprises 15 residues. Trimming removed 0 bases from V and 5 bases from J; junction bases left unmatched: 3. The V gene's germline CDR1 is SGDLS and CDR2 YYNGEE. The CDR3 DNA reads TGTGCCAGCAGCGTAGTAGCGGGAGGGCCGGAGACCCAGTACTTC. This gives the protein CASSVVAGGPETQYF. The complete variable domain, with remaining parts taken from reference TRBV9 and TRBJ2-5, reads DSGVTQTPKHLITATGQRVTLRCSPRSGDLSVYWYQQSLDQGLQFLIQYYNGEERAKGNILERFSAQQFPDLHSELNLSSLELGDSALYFCASSVVAGGPETQYFGPGTRLLVL.

The rearrangement links TRBV27 to TRBJ2-1; the match to TRBD2 covers 7 bases. Unmatched junction bases numbered 7, after V lost 3 bases and J lost 5 bases. Germline loops: CDR1 MNHEY, CDR2 SMNVEV (reference sequence). This CDR3 contains 15 residues. The CDR3 sequence: CASSLAGGTNNEQFF. The CDR3 DNA sequence: TGTGCCAGCAGTTTGGCCGGGGGGACCAACAATGAGCAGTTCTTC.

This chain links TRBV6-5 with TRBJ1-2, with 7 positions matching TRBD1. Trimming took 5 bases from V and 9 from J; bases not matched to a gene: 12. Germline V gene data show CDR1 as MNHEY and CDR2 as SVGAGI. The length of the CDR3 is 14 residues. This chain's CDR3 is CASSGVGQLARYTF. In nucleotides, the CDR3 is TGTGCCAGCAGTGGAGTGGGACAGTTAGCACGCTACACCTTC.

This clone was seen a handful of times. This sequence joins TRBV6-5 and TRBJ1-2; 10 bases are a match to TRBD1. The V segment lost 4 bases and the J segment 5 bases; nucleotides outside the gene matches: 7. The CDR3 spans 15 residues. Germline V lookup: CDR1 MNHEY, CDR2 SVGAGI. CDR3 sequence reads: CASSSPGQGQYGYTF. The CDR3 region has the DNA TGTGCCAGCAGTTCACCGGGACAGGGGCAATATGGCTACACCTTC.

This chain joins TRBV7-9 and TRBJ2-5, with D perhaps matching TRBD2 (7 bases). Per the germline V gene, CDR1 is SEHNR and CDR2 is FQNEAQ (reference sequence). V shed 4 bases and J shed 5 bases, with 17 bases lying between them. This CDR3 region has 15 residues. The CDR3 reads CASSYPRGASETQYF. The CDR3 DNA reads TGTGCCAGCAGCTACCCCCGGGGGGCGTCGGAGACCCAGTACTTC. Full variable domain (missing parts from reference TRBV7-9 and TRBJ2-5): DTGVSQNPRHKITKRGQNVTFRCDPISEHNRLYWYRQTLGQGPEFLTYFQNEAQLEKSRLLSDRFSAERPKGSFSTLEIQRTEQGDSAMYLCASSYPRGASETQYFGPGTRLLVL.

This clone was found a few times. This chain joins TRBV6-1 and TRBJ1-1, with a possible D match to TRBD1 (5 bases). The V end was cut by 1 base, the J end by 6 bases, with 15 bases between. CDR1 is MNHNS and CDR2 is SASEGT in the germline V gene. The length of the CDR3 is 15 residues. CDR3 region: CASSEGGQGLAEAFF. CDR3 coding DNA: TGTGCCAGCAGTGAAGGTGGGCAGGGTTTGGCTGAAGCTTTCTTT.

The chain uses TRBV30 and TRBJ1-3, with unresolved D. Germline V gene data show CDR1 as GTSNPN and CDR2 as SVGIG (reference sequence). The V end was cut by 2 bases, the J end by 0 bases, with 8 bases between. There are 14 residues in the CDR3. This CDR3 is CAWSPYSSGNTIYF. In DNA, the CDR3 is TGTGCCTGGAGTCCCTACAGCTCTGGAAACACCATATATTTT.

This clone was observed a few times. The J gene is TRBJ1-2, the V gene TRBV7-2; 10 nucleotides line up with TRBD1. This CDR3 has 17 residues. CDR1 is SGHTA, CDR2 FQGNSA, per germline. V was pared by 5 bases and J by 4 bases, with 13 bases of the junction left unmatched. CDR3 coding DNA: TGTGCCAGCAGCCCTGTATACGGGACAGGGGAAGCCTATGGCTACACCTTC. Amino acids: CASSPVYGTGEAYGYTF.

V gene TRBV11-2 combines with J gene TRBJ2-1; possibly TRBD2 for D (5 bases). CDR1 SGHAT and CDR2 FQNNGV come from the germline V gene. V shed 7 bases and J shed 3 bases, with 10 bases lying between them. The CDR3 spans 13 residues. CDR3 sequence: CASTKGVYNEQFF. CDR3 bases: TGTGCCAGCACCAAGGGAGTCTACAATGAGCAGTTCTTC.

The chain employs TRBV30 and TRBJ1-5; 9 bases match TRBD1. The CDR3 runs 14 residues. Germline V gene data show CDR1 as GTSNPN and CDR2 as SVGIG (reference sequence). V dropped 1 base and J dropped 7; count of bases not matched to a gene: 5. This CDR3 is CAWSGTGDGQPQHF. The CDR3 region has the DNA TGTGCCTGGAGTGGGACAGGGGACGGGCAGCCCCAGCATTTT.

The chain combines TRBV2 with TRBJ2-6, with unresolved D. Trimming left V 5 bases short and J 3 bases short, with 8 bases between. CDR1 and CDR2 from the germline V gene are SNHLY and FYNNEI. The CDR3 covers 14 residues. CDR3 residues: CASSPGGGANVLTF. DNA for the CDR3: TGTGCCAGCAGTCCGGGTGGTGGGGCCAACGTCCTGACTTTC.

The chain combines TRBV29-1 with TRBJ2-5; possibly TRBD2 for D (5 bases). V shed 6 bases and J shed 5 bases, with 16 bases lying between them. Germline V gene lookup returns CDR1 SQVTM and CDR2 ANQGSEA. CDR3 length equals 13 residues. CDR3 loop: CSVDFLASETQYF. The CDR3 nucleotides are TGCAGCGTGGACTTCCTAGCCTCCGAGACCCAGTACTTC.

About this clone itself: The junction shows a germline mismatch at one end, possibly a read error. This chain uses TRBV4-3 with TRBJ2-3, with TRBD2 identical over 12 bases. Germline V lookup: CDR1 LGHNA, CDR2 YSLEER. CDR3 length: 16 amino acids. The CDR3 loop reads CASSQEASGGGDPQYF. In DNA, the CDR3 is TGCGCCAGCAGCCAAGAAGCTAGCGGGGGGGGAGATCCGCAGTATTTT.

The chain joins TRBV4-1 to TRBJ2-6; TRBD1 aligns across 9 bases. This CDR3 is built from 20 residues. CDR1 and CDR2 (germline): MGHRA, YSYEKL. The V segment lost 1 base and the J segment 3 bases; nucleotides outside the gene matches: 13. The CDR3 sequence is CASSQGFSGQGWFGANVLTF. The CDR3 DNA reads TGCGCCAGCAGCCAAGGGTTTTCGGGACAGGGTTGGTTTGGGGCCAACGTCCTGACTTTC.

The rearrangement uses TRBV18 and TRBJ2-1; TRBD2 aligns across 9 bases. This CDR3 region has 15 residues. The junction had 9 bases not matched to a gene; V was cut back by 6 bases and J by 6 bases. CDR1 KGHSH and CDR2 LQKENI come from the germline V gene. CDR3 in amino acids: CASSPSGVSVNEQFF. The CDR3 region has the DNA TGTGCCAGCTCCCCTAGCGGGGTGTCGGTCAATGAGCAGTTCTTC.

The chain has TRBV29-1 and TRBJ1-2; D unresolved. The CDR3 consists of 14 residues. The germline gives CDR1 SQVTM, CDR2 ANQGSEA. V was trimmed by 2 bases and J by 4 bases, leaving 14 bases between them. The CDR3 sequence is CSVELRSAPYGYTF. The CDR3 coding sequence is TGCAGCGTTGAATTGAGGTCGGCCCCCTATGGCTACACCTTC.

In its sample, this clone was seen a few times. The rearrangement joins TRBV4-2 to TRBJ2-5; 10 bases align to TRBD2. The assigned J gene may be wrong: the sequence end matches TRBJ2-7 better. The CDR3 has 14 residues. Germline assignment: CDR1 LGHNA and CDR2 YNFKEQ. The CDR3 sequence: CASSHPSGSYEQYF. The CDR3 DNA follows: TGTGCCAGCAGCCACCCTAGCGGGAGCTACGAGCAGTACTTC.

The chain carries TRBV21-1 and TRBJ2-5; whether TRBD2, the table's D call, matches the DNA was not checked. TRBV21-1 is described as a pseudogene. This CDR3 is 19 amino acids long. The CDR3 region has the DNA TGTGCCAGCAGCAGAGAGACTAGCGGGAGGGTATGGTGCCAAGAGACCCAGTACTTC. This gives the protein CASSRETSGRVWCQETQYF.

The chain employs TRBV29-1 and TRBJ2-5; D may be TRBD2 (5 bases). V was shortened by 4 bases and J by 2 bases, with 8 bases between the two germline ends. Germline V CDR1 and CDR2: SQVTM, ANQGSEA. The CDR3 is 12 amino acids. The CDR3 coding sequence is TGCAGCGTTGCAAGCGGTCAAGAGACCCAGTACTTC. It yields the protein CSVASGQETQYF.